A selection of T cell receptor beta chains follows, all from one sample in a study of type 1 regulatory T cells. MiXCR was run by TCRdb on the reads, yielding one entry per CDR3 protein. The repertoire includes approximately 100,000 distinct CDR3 sequences, roughly 28% of them detected once, and approximately 2.2% sits in the top ten. The sequencing sample was made of CD4+ T cells, either the whole sample or a sorted fraction (not recorded which). These TCRs come from a human donor in good health. Each CDR3 is given with its conserved first and last residue. A D gene is named only where the DNA matches it firmly. Size tells how often a clone was seen (once, few, many) or the class of an expanded clone, and some rows leave it out.

TRBJ2-5 TRBD1 TRBV20-1 . CSAGTGVGTQYF TGCAGTGCTGGGACAGGGGTGGGGACCCAGTACTTC
TRBJ2-5 . TRBV20-1 many CSARDRLSLWETQYF TGCAGTGCTAGAGATCGATTAAGTCTCTGGGAGACCCAGTACTTC
TRBJ2-1 TRBD1 TRBV5-1 . CASSLGDRDYNEQFF TGCGCCAGCAGCTTGGGGGACAGGGACTACAATGAGCAGTTCTTC
TRBJ2-3 . TRBV7-7 . CASSLQSGSTDTQYF TGTGCCAGCAGCTTACAGAGCGGGAGCACAGATACGCAGTATTTT
TRBJ2-1 . TRBV20-1 . CSARDGAHSYNEQFF TGCAGTGCTAGAGATGGCGCGCACTCCTACAATGAGCAGTTCTTC
TRBJ2-7 . TRBV5-4 . CASSLASWDTPHEQYF TGTGCCAGCAGCTTGGCTAGCTGGGATACCCCCCACGAGCAGTACTTC
TRBJ2-2 . TRBV25-1 . CASSESQTNTGELFF TGTGCCAGCAGTGAGAGTCAGACCAACACCGGGGAGCTGTTTTTT
TRBJ2-7 TRBD2 TRBV6-1 few CASSETSGRSYEQYF TGTGCCAGCAGTGAGACTAGCGGGCGGTCCTACGAGCAGTACTTC
TRBJ1-5 . TRBV20-1 many CSARAQERSENQPQHF TGCAGTGCTAGAGCCCAAGAAAGGAGCGAAAATCAGCCCCAGCATTTT
TRBJ2-3 . TRBV10-2 . CASSEGGSGAWTDTQYF TGCGCCAGCAGTGAGGGTGGGAGTGGTGCCTGGACAGATACGCAGTATTTT
TRBJ2-6 . TRBV19 . CASSISRISGANVLTF TGTGCCAGTAGTATCTCCAGGATCTCTGGGGCCAACGTCCTGACTTTC
TRBJ1-2 . TRBV5-1 . CASSPDTFYGYTF TGCGCCAGCAGCCCGGACACGTTCTATGGCTACACCTTC
TRBJ2-3 TRBD2 TRBV19 . CASSISSGRSTDTQYF TGTGCCAGTAGTATCTCGAGCGGGAGGTCCACAGATACGCAGTATTTT
TRBJ2-5 TRBD2 TRBV6-6 few CASSYGGGQETQYF TGTGCCAGCAGTTATGGCGGGGGCCAAGAGACCCAGTACTTC
TRBJ2-3 . TRBV29-1 . CSVDPLRAMVGDTQYF TGCAGCGTCGATCCATTACGGGCCATGGTTGGGGATACGCAGTATTTT
TRBJ1-3 . TRBV20-1 many CSARRQGPGNTIYF TGCAGTGCTAGACGGCAGGGCCCTGGAAACACCATATATTTT
TRBJ2-5 . TRBV6-2/TRBV6-3 . CASTPGRQDQETQYF TGTGCCAGCACCCCCGGCCGACAGGACCAAGAGACCCAGTACTTC
TRBJ2-5 TRBD1 TRBV5-1 few CASSLRGLGETQYF TGCGCCAGCAGCTTGAGGGGGCTCGGAGAGACCCAGTACTTC
TRBJ1-2 . TRBV20-1 few CSARAQIDRSYGYTF TGCAGTGCTAGAGCACAGATTGACAGGTCCTATGGCTACACCTTC
TRBJ2-4 . TRBV6-1 few CASSEAQVRTYF TGTGCCAGCAGTGAAGCGCAAGTTAGGACGTACTTC
TRBJ1-4 . TRBV6-1 . CASSEFQGPTQKLFF TGTGCCAGCAGTGAATTCCAGGGGCCCACCCAGAAACTGTTTTTT
TRBJ2-1 . TRBV15 . CATSRDLVARSEDEQFF TGTGCCACCAGCAGAGATCTGGTAGCCAGAAGTGAAGATGAGCAGTTCTTC
TRBJ2-3 TRBD1 TRBV7-2 . CASSSTLQGAGDTQYF TGTGCCAGCAGCTCAACTCTTCAGGGGGCGGGAGATACGCAGTATTTT
TRBJ2-4 . TRBV6-2/TRBV6-3 few CASSTNTGVNIQYF TGTGCCAGCAGCACCAACACGGGAGTCAACATTCAGTACTTC
TRBJ2-7 . TRBV14 few CASRGSGEQYF TGTGCCAGCCGGGGCTCGGGGGAGCAGTACTTC
TRBJ2-5 . TRBV20-1 few CSATGGDQETQYF TGCAGTGCCACAGGGGGGGACCAAGAGACCCAGTACTTC
TRBJ2-1 . TRBV12-3/TRBV12-4 . CASSPLSNEQFF TGTGCCAGCAGCCCGCTTAGCAATGAGCAGTTCTTC
TRBJ1-5 . TRBV3-1 . CASSQGINGGNQPQHF TGTGCCAGCAGCCAAGGGATTAATGGGGGAAATCAGCCCCAGCATTTT
TRBJ2-5 TRBD2 TRBV20-1 . CSAKTSGGKETQYF TGCAGTGCTAAGACTAGCGGGGGCAAAGAGACCCAGTACTTC
TRBJ2-2 . TRBV7-9 many CASSLAGTGELFF TGTGCCAGCAGCTTAGCCGGCACCGGGGAGCTGTTTTTT
TRBJ2-3 . TRBV7-2 few CASSFVRRTDTQYF TGTGCCAGCAGCTTCGTCCGTCGGACAGATACGCAGTATTTT
TRBJ2-6 TRBD1 TRBV4-3 few CASSQGPTGAGANVLTF TGCGCCAGCAGCCAGGGCCCGACAGGGGCGGGGGCCAACGTCCTGACTTTC
TRBJ2-1 . TRBV19 few CASSTGPLGEQFF TGTGCCAGTAGTACGGGACCCCTAGGTGAGCAGTTCTTC
TRBJ2-2 . TRBV7-2 . CASSRDSPNTGELFF TGTGCCAGCAGCCGGGACTCCCCCAACACCGGGGAGCTGTTTTTT
TRBJ1-2 TRBD1 TRBV5-1 . CASSSGSRQGYGYTF TGCGCCAGCAGCTCTGGGTCCCGACAGGGCTATGGCTACACCTTC
TRBJ1-1 . TRBV6-2/TRBV6-3 . CASSARGGRRYTEAFF TGTGCCAGCAGTGCCCGCGGGGGGCGCCGGTATACTGAAGCTTTCTTT
TRBJ2-5 TRBD2 TRBV28 few CASSETLAGIAKTQYF TGTGCCAGCAGCGAAACACTAGCGGGAATCGCGAAGACCCAGTACTTC
TRBJ2-3 TRBD2 TRBV9 few CASSVTSGMNSGGDTQYF TGTGCCAGCAGCGTGACTAGCGGGATGAATAGTGGAGGAGATACGCAGTATTTT